This TCR beta chain is from a study of T cells after yellow fever vaccination. Each CDR3 protein is one row after TCRdb ran MiXCR on the 5' RACE reads. The repertoire holds about 330,000 distinct CDR3 sequences, with roughly 8% as singletons. V gave up 1 base and J gave up 6 bases; unmatched junction bases: 6. CDR3 length: 15 amino acids. J is TRBJ2-1 and V is TRBV12-3 or TRBV12-4, with 7 bases identical to TRBD2. The receptor was derived from a man aged 18 to 30 who received the YFV17D yellow fever vaccine. The sequences come from PBMCs, collected around 45 days after the first yellow fever vaccination. Here the CDR3 reads CASSLGAGVSNEQFF. CDR3 in DNA: TGTGCCAGCAGTTTAGGGGCGGGGGTGTCCAATGAGCAGTTCTTC.